These 13 T cell receptor beta chains share one sample of origin, sequenced in a study of CD8 T cells in ankylosing spondylitis. TCRdb re-derived calls from the 5' RACE reads in MiXCR, one entry per CDR3 protein. The top ten hold 0.61% of the sample, which has 250,000 or so distinct CDR3 sequences, 20% to 30% seen once. Sequenced input: blood, either unsorted or a sorted T cell fraction (not recorded which). These receptors were obtained from a male donor with ankylosing spondylitis or in good health (not recorded which).

Many counts were recorded for this clonotype. The chain is built from TRBV30 and TRBJ2-3; 9 bases map to TRBD2. Trimming removed 4 bases from V and 5 bases from J; junction bases left unmatched: 4. The CDR3 sequence is 13 residues long. Per the germline V gene, CDR1 is GTSNPN and CDR2 is SVGIG (reference sequence). CDR3: CAWTSGAEDTQYF. The CDR3 DNA sequence: TGTGCCTGGACTAGCGGGGCGGAAGATACGCAGTATTTT.

The rearrangement uses TRBV12-3 or TRBV12-4 and TRBJ2-5; no firm D call. The CDR3 is 15 residues long. V was clipped by 2 bases and J by 0 bases, with 10 bases between them. Here the CDR3 reads CASSLRAGYQETQYF. The CDR3, as DNA: TGTGCCAGCAGTTTAAGGGCCGGATACCAAGAGACCCAGTACTTC.

J is TRBJ2-1 and V is TRBV7-7; D perhaps matches TRBD1 (5 bases). Germline V gives CDR1 SSHAT, CDR2 FNYEAQ (reference sequence). V was shortened by 0 bases and J by 2 bases, with 8 bases between the two germline ends. The CDR3 totals 15 residues. The CDR3 DNA sequence: TGTGCCAGCAGCTTAGCGTGGGGCACCTACAATGAGCAGTTCTTC. Protein product: CASSLAWGTYNEQFF.

This clonotype was counted at least ten times. This rearrangement joins TRBV10-3 to TRBJ1-2; D is unresolved. In germline, CDR1 is ENHRY, CDR2 SYGVKD. Trimming took 4 bases from V and 4 from J, leaving 16 bases between them. The CDR3 extends over 15 amino acids. As DNA, the CDR3 is TGTGCCATCAGTGGTCACGGACCGAAATCCTATGGCTACACCTTC. Translating it yields CAISGHGPKSYGYTF.

This chain connects TRBV12-3 or TRBV12-4 to TRBJ1-1, with unresolved D. The V and J ends lost 1 base and 5 bases respectively, with 11 bases between them. The CDR3 runs 14 residues. The CDR3 sequence: CASSLESERTEAFF. DNA of the CDR3: TGTGCCAGCAGTTTAGAGTCGGAGCGAACTGAAGCTTTCTTT.

The chain's CDR3 is CATSFTGDTGELFF. The CDR3 coding sequence is TGTGCCACCAGTTTTACAGGGGACACCGGGGAGCTGTTTTTT. The chain recombines TRBV24-1 with TRBJ2-2; 7 nucleotides line up with TRBD1. V lost 6 bases to trimming and J lost 3 bases; unmatched junction nucleotides: 3. The CDR3 spans 14 residues. CDR1 and CDR2 from the germline V gene are KGHDR and SFDVKD.

This clonotype was recorded a few times. This chain uses TRBV6-5 with TRBJ2-7; TRBD2 agrees at 10 bases. V gave up 7 bases and J gave up 2 bases; unmatched junction bases: 2. The CDR3 is made up of 13 amino acids. The germline gives CDR1 MNHEY, CDR2 SVGAGI. CDR3 sequence reads: CASKAGGPYEQYF. CDR3 DNA sequence: TGTGCCAGCAAAGCGGGGGGGCCCTACGAGCAGTACTTC.

This clonotype was picked up many times. CDR3 nucleotide sequence: TGCAGCGTTGGGGGGCGGCTAAATCCCTACAATGAGCAGTTCTTC. This sequence encodes CSVGGRLNPYNEQFF. This rearrangement joins TRBV29-1 to TRBJ2-1; possible D gene TRBD1, 6 bases. The CDR3 consists of 15 residues. The germline V gene has CDR1 SQVTM and CDR2 ANQGSEA. V was pared by 4 bases and J by 2 bases, with 15 bases between.

As regards this clonotype: This may arise from a read error, as a much more abundant clone is one base away. The rearrangement uses TRBV9 and TRBJ2-5; D may be TRBD1 (5 bases). The CDR3 length is 16 residues. Trimming stripped 1 base from V and 1 base from J, with 14 bases between. Germline lookup yields CDR1 SGDLS and CDR2 YYNGEE. The CDR3 spells CASSVRWQGSQETQYF. The CDR3 DNA reads TGTGCCAGCAGCGTAAGATGGCAGGGCAGCCAAGAGACCCAGTACTTC.

The genes are TRBV27 and TRBJ1-1; TRBD1 aligns across 10 bases. Per germline, CDR1 MNHEY and CDR2 SMNVEV (reference sequence). V was pared by 3 bases and J by 5 bases, with 3 bases of the junction left unmatched. The CDR3 is made up of 14 amino acids. The CDR3 coding sequence is TGTGCCAGCAGTTTTGACAGGGGGCTGACTGAAGCTTTCTTT. Its protein product is CASSFDRGLTEAFF.

J is TRBJ2-1 and V is TRBV5-1; D is unresolved. The CDR3 consists of 17 residues. V lost 3 bases and J 0 bases, leaving 16 bases between the germline ends. The germline V gene has CDR1 SGHRS and CDR2 YFSETQ. The CDR3 reads CASSSQGQASSYNEQFF. CDR3 in DNA: TGCGCCAGCAGCTCCCAAGGGCAGGCGAGCTCCTACAATGAGCAGTTCTTC.

This clonotype was counted many times. J is TRBJ1-1 and V is TRBV12-3 or TRBV12-4; a possible D gene is TRBD1 (5 bases). Trimming took off 5 bases at V and 1 base at J, with 14 bases between the two ends. The CDR3 sequence is 15 residues long. CDR3 bases: TGTGCCAGCAGTGGAGGGGTGACACGGAACACTGAAGCTTTCTTT. It encodes CASSGGVTRNTEAFF.

Regarding this clonotype: A much larger clone lies a single base off, so this may be a read error. The J gene is TRBJ2-1, the V gene TRBV20-1; TRBD1 aligns across 7 bases. The CDR3 sequence is 14 residues long. CDR1 is DFQATT and CDR2 is SNEGSKA in the germline V gene (reference sequence). Here the CDR3 reads CCAITLTGSNEQFF. CDR3 nucleotides: TGCTGTGCTATAACCCTGACAGGGTCCAATGAGCAGTTCTTC.